A single sample gave rise to the 29 T cell receptor beta chains below, sequenced in a study of early T cells in non-severe SARS-CoV-2 infection. A single record per CDR3 protein comes from TCRdb applying MiXCR to the 5' RACE reads. The sample comprises 70,000 or so distinct CDR3 sequences, around 13% of which are singletons, and about 1.3% rests with the top ten. The specimen was whole blood. The source is an adult who was a healthcare worker with PCR-confirmed SARS-CoV-2 infection or an uninfected control (not recorded which).

At least ten counts were recorded for this clonotype. The J gene is TRBJ2-5, the V gene TRBV7-2; TRBD1 is a possible D gene (7 bases). The germline V gene has CDR1 SGHTA and CDR2 FQGNSA. Deletions cut 5 bases from V and 5 bases from J, with 15 bases between. The CDR3 sequence is 14 residues long. For the CDR3, the DNA is TGTGCCAGCAGCCAGGGGGGCCCCTCGGAGACCCAGTACTTC. Translated: CASSQGGPSETQYF.

J is TRBJ1-1 and V is TRBV28; 7 nucleotides agree with TRBD1. J lost 4 bases, V lost 6 bases, and 11 bases had no gene match. The CDR3 runs to 15 residues. Germline CDR1 and CDR2: MDHEN and SYDVKM. CDR3 bases: TGTGCCAGCAGCCAGCAGACAGGGTCGGGCACTGAAGCTTTCTTT. It specifies CASSQQTGSGTEAFF. Full variable domain (rest looked up from reference TRBV28 and TRBJ1-1): DVKVTQSSRYLVKRTGEKVFLECVQDMDHENMFWYRQDPGLGLRLIYFSYDVKMKEKGDIPEGYSVSREKKERFSLILESASTNQTSMYLCASSQQTGSGTEAFFGQGTRLTVV.

This clonotype has ten or more counts. The CDR3, as DNA: TGTGCCAGCAGTCTCCCCGGACGGATAGGCACTGAAGCTTTCTTT. Translation: CASSLPGRIGTEAFF. The chain is built from TRBV6-6 and TRBJ1-1, with D unclear. Germline V gene lookup returns CDR1 MNHNY and CDR2 SVGAGI (reference sequence). CDR3 length equals 15 residues. V was trimmed by 5 bases and J by 4 bases, leaving 17 bases between them.

This clonotype was counted at least ten times. This sequence joins TRBV6-5 and TRBJ2-3, with D uncertain. Trimming left V 0 bases short and J 0 bases short, with 4 bases between. The CDR3 is 14 residues long. From germline, CDR1 is MNHEY and CDR2 SVGAGI. DNA of the CDR3: TGTGCCAGCAGTTACTCGGACAGCACAGATACGCAGTATTTT. It encodes CASSYSDSTDTQYF.

In regard to this clonotype: Because the CDR3's place on the DNA is in doubt, the DNA is left out and the CDR3 is given as listed by TCRdb. The chain couples TRBV7-5 to TRBJ2-1; the table gives TRBD1 as D, unverified against the DNA. TRBV7-5 is marked as a pseudogene. A total of 16 residues make up the CDR3, ends included. CDR3 amino acids: CISVSEAPHCSNEQFF.

This clonotype was recorded many times. The chain has TRBV12-3 or TRBV12-4 and TRBJ2-5, with D tentatively TRBD2 (6 bases). Between the trimmed V and J ends, which lost 6 bases and 7 bases, there was a span of 27 bases. This CDR3 is built from 17 residues. This chain's CDR3 is CASSPGIAVRGEVTQYF. CDR3 DNA sequence: TGTGCCAGCAGCCCAGGGATAGCGGTTAGGGGCGAGGTGACCCAGTACTTC.

This chain uses TRBV2 with TRBJ1-6; a possible D gene is TRBD1 (6 bases). The V and J ends lost 5 bases and 7 bases respectively, with 15 bases between them. Per the germline V gene, CDR1 is SNHLY and CDR2 is FYNNEI. CDR3 length: 15 residues. CDR3 sequence reads: CASSLTGQGNSPLHF. The CDR3 region has the DNA TGTGCCAGCAGTTTAACAGGCCAGGGGAATTCACCCCTCCACTTT.

In this sample, this clonotype turned up a few times. The chain recombines TRBV11-2 with TRBJ2-2, with D possibly being TRBD1 or TRBD2 (6 bases each). The V end was cut by 0 bases, the J end by 0 bases, with 11 bases between. This CDR3 contains 17 residues. Germline values: CDR1 SGHAT, CDR2 FQNNGV. CDR3 loop: CASSLDGGPTNTGELFF. DNA of the CDR3: TGTGCCAGCAGCTTAGATGGGGGGCCTACGAACACCGGGGAGCTGTTTTTT.

This clonotype has a handful of counts. The rearrangement links TRBV27 to TRBJ2-7; perhaps TRBD1 as D (6 bases). The CDR3 totals 12 residues. V was clipped by 5 bases and J by 3 bases, with 8 bases between them. Looked up from germline, CDR1 is MNHEY and CDR2 is SMNVEV (reference sequence). This chain's CDR3 is CASSTRGYEQYF. CDR3 in DNA: TGTGCCAGCAGTACCAGGGGCTACGAGCAGTACTTC.

This clonotype was seen many times. V and J are TRBV28 and TRBJ1-6; weak D call: TRBD1 (5 bases). The CDR3 sequence is 15 residues long. The germline V and J ends were trimmed by 7 bases and 3 bases, with 13 bases remaining between them. The germline CDR1 and CDR2 sequences are MDHEN and SYDVKM. The CDR3 coding sequence is TGTGCCAGCACCCCGGGACGTCTCTATAATTCACCCCTCCACTTT. It specifies CASTPGRLYNSPLHF.

The chain carries TRBV6-1 and TRBJ2-2, with 7 bases that match TRBD1. There are 14 residues in the CDR3. CDR1 and CDR2 (germline): MNHNS, SASEGT. Losses at the gene ends were 10 bases for V and 4 bases for J; bases not matched to a gene: 9. The CDR3 nucleotides read TGTGCCACCCACAGGGGCGCAAGCACCGGGGAGCTGTTTTTT. Translated, it gives CATHRGASTGELFF.

This clonotype appeared many times. The genes are TRBV4-2 and TRBJ2-6, with 7 bases aligning to TRBD1. The CDR3 covers 18 residues. The junction had 9 bases not matched to a gene; V was cut back by 2 bases and J by 2 bases. Germline assignment: CDR1 LGHNA and CDR2 YNFKEQ. CDR3 sequence (DNA): TGTGCCAGCAGCCAAAGTCATCGTCAGGGGGCTGGGGCCAACGTCCTGACTTTC. Protein: CASSQSHRQGAGANVLTF.

This clonotype was seen many times. CDR3 nucleotides: TGCAGTGCCGCGACTACTAATGGGGGGACCGGGGAGCTGTTTTTT. Encoded protein: CSAATTNGGTGELFF. The gene calls are TRBV20-1 and TRBJ2-2; D is perhaps TRBD2 (6 bases). CDR3 size: 15 residues. V was shortened by 6 bases and J by 5 bases, with 19 bases between the two germline ends. Germline V gene sequence: CDR1 DFQATT, CDR2 SNEGSKA (reference sequence).

There are a few counts of this clonotype. The V call is TRBV7-9, the J call TRBJ2-5; TRBD1 might be the D (5 bases). V was trimmed by 6 bases and J by 2 bases, leaving 13 bases between them. This CDR3 comprises 14 residues. Per germline, CDR1 SEHNR and CDR2 FQNEAQ (reference sequence). The CDR3 reads CASSSDSTQETQYF. CDR3 DNA: TGTGCCAGCAGTTCAGACAGTACTCAAGAGACCCAGTACTTC.

This clonotype appeared many times. The V call is TRBV20-1, the J call TRBJ2-3; 7 bases are shared with TRBD1. The trim removed 6 bases at V and 0 bases at J, leaving 9 bases unmatched. Germline values: CDR1 DFQATT, CDR2 SNEGSKA (reference sequence). The CDR3 sequence is 15 residues long. The CDR3: CSAQGGSYSTDTQYF. The DNA for the CDR3 is TGCAGTGCCCAAGGGGGCAGTTACAGCACAGATACGCAGTATTTT.

The chain is built from TRBV9 and TRBJ2-7; D gene uncertain. CDR3 length equals 13 residues. V gave up 7 bases and J gave up 5 bases, with 16 bases separating them. The germline V gene encodes CDR1 SGDLS and CDR2 YYNGEE. The CDR3 DNA is TGTGCCAGCCCGTCGGAAGGGAACAACGAGCAGTACTTC. Translation gives CASPSEGNNEQYF.

There are many counts of this clonotype. The V and J genes are TRBV7-2 and TRBJ2-5; TRBD2 agrees at 9 bases. Germline CDR1 SGHTA, CDR2 FQGNSA. With 1 base clipped from V and 5 bases from J, the junction kept 2 bases outside the gene matches. The CDR3 totals 14 residues. DNA of the CDR3: TGTGCCAGCAGCTTAGGCGGGAGGGTGGAGACCCAGTACTTC. It translates to CASSLGGRVETQYF.

This clonotype was counted ten times or more. The CDR3 here is CASSLGSRGSDNEQFF. In DNA, the CDR3 is TGTGCCAGCAGCTTAGGGTCCAGGGGGAGCGACAATGAGCAGTTCTTC. The chain carries TRBV7-9 and TRBJ2-1; TRBD1 matches 7 bases. Germline values: CDR1 SEHNR, CDR2 FQNEAQ (reference sequence). The CDR3 has 16 amino acids. Trimming at V came to 1 base and at J to 5 bases, leaving 8 bases not matched to a gene.

This clonotype has at least ten counts. The V gene is TRBV2, the J gene TRBJ2-1, with 8 positions matching TRBD1. The CDR3 spans 15 residues. J was trimmed by 1 base and V by 7 bases; bases with no gene match: 6. Germline V lookup: CDR1 SNHLY, CDR2 FYNNEI. The CDR3 bases are TGTGCCAGCAATACAGGGGGGAGGTCCTACAATGAGCAGTTCTTC. This gives the protein CASNTGGRSYNEQFF.

In its sample, this clonotype was seen many times. The gene calls are TRBV27 and TRBJ2-7; D is perhaps TRBD1 (6 bases). Germline CDR1 and CDR2: MNHEY and SMNVEV (reference sequence). V gave up 5 bases and J gave up 0 bases, with 14 bases separating them. The CDR3 sequence is 15 residues long. The CDR3 sequence: CASSRIRDISYEQYF. CDR3 nucleotide sequence: TGTGCCAGCAGTCGGATCCGGGACATCTCCTACGAGCAGTACTTC.

The table lists this clonotype with many counts. V gene TRBV29-1 combines with J gene TRBJ1-5, with D possibly matching TRBD1 (5 bases). Trimming stripped 4 bases from V and 1 base from J, with 8 bases between. CDR3 length: 13 amino acids. Looked up from germline, CDR1 is SQVTM and CDR2 is ANQGSEA. DNA of the CDR3: TGCAGCGTTGCAGGGTCGAGCAATCAGCCCCAGCATTTT. Translated: CSVAGSSNQPQHF.

This sequence joins TRBV2 and TRBJ1-1, with D possibly matching TRBD1 (5 bases). Per the germline V gene, CDR1 is SNHLY and CDR2 is FYNNEI. V shed 1 base and J shed 5 bases, with 11 bases lying between them. The CDR3 runs 14 residues. Here the CDR3 reads CASSEVIGVTEAFF. CDR3 DNA: TGTGCCAGCAGTGAAGTTATAGGGGTAACTGAAGCTTTCTTT. The whole variable domain, filled in from reference TRBV2 and TRBJ1-1, reads EPEVTQTPSHQVTQMGQEVILRCVPISNHLYFYWYRQILGQKVEFLVSFYNNEISEKSEIFDDQFSVERPDGSNFTLKIRSTKLEDSAMYFCASSEVIGVTEAFFGQGTRLTVV.

This clonotype appeared many times. The chain combines TRBV7-2 with TRBJ1-3; a possible D gene is TRBD1 (5 bases). Germline assignment: CDR1 SGHTA and CDR2 FQGNSA. Trimming cost V 5 bases and J 0 bases, with 20 bases left between them. This CDR3 has 18 residues. The CDR3 DNA sequence: TGTGCCAGCAGCCACATCGAGTCATTTGACAGCTCTGGAAACACCATATATTTT. Its protein is CASSHIESFDSSGNTIYF.

This clonotype was counted at least ten times. This rearrangement joins TRBV7-8 to TRBJ1-6, with a tentative D call TRBD1 (6 bases). This CDR3 region has 14 residues. Germline V gene lookup returns CDR1 SGHVS and CDR2 FQNEAQ. Trimming cost V 2 bases and J 9 bases, with 11 bases left between them. CDR3 sequence: CASSLRGGVSPLHF. DNA of the CDR3: TGTGCCAGCAGCTTACGAGGGGGTGTTTCACCCCTCCACTTT. The full variable domain, completed using reference TRBV7-8 and TRBJ1-6, is GAGVSQSPRYKVAKRGQDVALRCDPISGHVSLFWYQQALGQGPEFLTYFQNEAQLDKSGLPSDRFFAERPEGSVSTLKIQRTQQEDSAVYLCASSLRGGVSPLHFGNGTRLTVT.

Many counts were recorded for this clonotype. The rearrangement joins TRBV24-1 to TRBJ2-7; 10 nucleotides agree with TRBD1. The V gene end was trimmed by 8 bases and the J gene end by 3 bases; junction bases not matched to a gene: 9. This CDR3 has 15 amino acids. CDR1 is KGHDR and CDR2 is SFDVKD in the germline V gene. The DNA for the CDR3 is TGTGCCACCATCCCAGGGACAGGGGCTAACTACGAGCAGTACTTC. This gives the protein CATIPGTGANYEQYF.

This chain connects TRBV20-1 to TRBJ2-6; D uncertain. In germline, CDR1 is DFQATT, CDR2 SNEGSKA (reference sequence). This CDR3 comprises 13 residues. The V and J ends lost 7 bases and 2 bases respectively, with 9 bases between them. Here the CDR3 reads CSGKTPGANVLTF. CDR3 DNA: TGCAGTGGAAAGACACCTGGGGCCAACGTCCTGACTTTC.

This chain connects TRBV20-1 to TRBJ1-1; TRBD1 aligns across 9 bases. This CDR3 has 13 residues. Unmatched junction bases numbered 9, after V lost 6 bases and J lost 7 bases. The germline gives CDR1 DFQATT, CDR2 SNEGSKA (reference sequence). As DNA, the CDR3 is TGCAGTGCCCCGGACAGGGGAGGGCATGAAGCTTTCTTT. Translating gives CSAPDRGGHEAFF.

This clonotype was seen at least ten times. The rearrangement links TRBV29-1 to TRBJ2-1; perhaps TRBD2 as D (7 bases). Germline assignment: CDR1 SQVTM and CDR2 ANQGSEA. V was clipped by 6 bases and J by 10 bases, with 34 bases between them. The CDR3 is 18 amino acids. CDR3 residues: CSVPSGGARQFGGPEQFF. The DNA for the CDR3 is TGCAGCGTCCCCTCGGGGGGCGCGCGGCAGTTCGGGGGTCCAGAGCAGTTCTTC.

This clonotype has at least ten counts. This sequence joins TRBV6-2 or TRBV6-3 and TRBJ2-7, with 10 bases that match TRBD1. The CDR3 consists of 16 residues. Germline assignment: CDR1 MNHEY and CDR2 SVGEGT. V shed 7 bases and J 0 bases; nucleotides not matched to a gene: 9. CDR3 sequence (DNA): TGTGCCAGCACCGAAATCCGGGACAGGGGCTCCTACGAGCAGTACTTC. It translates to CASTEIRDRGSYEQYF.